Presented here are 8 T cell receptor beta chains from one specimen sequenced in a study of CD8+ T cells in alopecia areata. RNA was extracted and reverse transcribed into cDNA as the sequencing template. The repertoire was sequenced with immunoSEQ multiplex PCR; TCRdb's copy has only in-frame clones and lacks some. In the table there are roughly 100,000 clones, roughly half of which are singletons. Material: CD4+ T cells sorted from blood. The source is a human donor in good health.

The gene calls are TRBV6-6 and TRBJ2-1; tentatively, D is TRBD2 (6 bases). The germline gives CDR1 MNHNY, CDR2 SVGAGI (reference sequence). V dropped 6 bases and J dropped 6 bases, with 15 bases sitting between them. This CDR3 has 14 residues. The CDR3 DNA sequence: TGTGCCAGCAGCCCGGGACTCCAGCCCAATGAGCAGTTCTTC. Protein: CASSPGLQPNEQFF.

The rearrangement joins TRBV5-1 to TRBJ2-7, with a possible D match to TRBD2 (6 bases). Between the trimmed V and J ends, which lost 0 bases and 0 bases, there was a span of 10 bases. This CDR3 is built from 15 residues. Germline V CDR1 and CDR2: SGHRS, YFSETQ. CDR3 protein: CASSLAGRDSYEQYF. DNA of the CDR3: TGCGCCAGCAGCTTGGCTGGGCGGGACTCCTACGAGCAGTACTTC.

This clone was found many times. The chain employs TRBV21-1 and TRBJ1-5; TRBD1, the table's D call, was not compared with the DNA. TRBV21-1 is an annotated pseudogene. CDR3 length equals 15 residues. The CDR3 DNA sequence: TGTGCCACCTCGACGGGACAGGGGGGCGGTCAGCCCCAGCATTTT. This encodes CATSTGQGGGQPQHF.

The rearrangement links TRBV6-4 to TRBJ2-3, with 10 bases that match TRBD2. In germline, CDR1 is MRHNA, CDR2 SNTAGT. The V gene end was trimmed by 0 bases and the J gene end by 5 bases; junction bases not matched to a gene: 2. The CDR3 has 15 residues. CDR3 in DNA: TGTGCCAGCAGTGACTCCTCTAGCGGGGGAGATACGCAGTATTTT. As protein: CASSDSSSGGDTQYF.

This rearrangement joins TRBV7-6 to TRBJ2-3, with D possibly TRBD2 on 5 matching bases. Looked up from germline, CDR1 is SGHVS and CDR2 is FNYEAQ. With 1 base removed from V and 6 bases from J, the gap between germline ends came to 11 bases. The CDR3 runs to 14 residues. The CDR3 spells CASSLGRRTDTQYF. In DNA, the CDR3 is TGTGCCAGCAGCTTAGGGAGGCGGACTGATACGCAGTATTTT.

The CDR3 DNA sequence: TGTGCCAGCAGCTTTGGGGATACCACCGGGGAGCTGTTTTTT. Translation gives CASSFGDTTGELFF. The V gene is TRBV11-3, the J gene TRBJ2-2, with D unclear. Germline values: CDR1 SGHNT, CDR2 YENEEA. This CDR3 spans 14 amino acids. Trimming removed 3 bases at V and 4 bases at J, with 9 bases between.

CDR3 sequence (DNA): TGTGCCTGGAGGTGGGGATTCAACGCCTATGAGCAGTTCTTC. Protein product: CAWRWGFNAYEQFF. The rearrangement links TRBV30 to TRBJ2-1; D remains unclear. In germline, CDR1 is GTSNPN, CDR2 SVGIG (reference sequence). The CDR3 is 14 amino acids. The V gene lost 3 bases and the J gene lost 8 bases, with 17 bases spanning the gap.

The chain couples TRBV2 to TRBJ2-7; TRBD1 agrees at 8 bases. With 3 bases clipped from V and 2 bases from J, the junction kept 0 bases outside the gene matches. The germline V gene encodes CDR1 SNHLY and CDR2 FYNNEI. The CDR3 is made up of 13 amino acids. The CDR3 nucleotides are TGTGCCAGCAGTGACAGGGGGCCCTACGAGCAGTACTTC. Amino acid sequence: CASSDRGPYEQYF.